A selection of T cell receptor beta chains follows, all from one sample in a study of blood T cell repertoires in COVID-19. Produced via immunoSEQ multiplex PCR; TCRdb's table is partial and in-frame only. The sample holds some 200,000 clones; 85% to 90% are singletons and the top ten take 3.5% to 4.5%. Specimen: peripheral blood. Receptor source: a man aged 50 to 59 with acute or convalescent COVID-19. Both conserved end residues are part of each CDR3. The order of the fields is J gene, V gene, clone size, CDR3 protein. Clone size is stated in some rows and not others, as once, few, many or a class when expanded.

j_gene: TRBJ2-5
v_gene: TRBV10-1
abundance: few
CDR3aa: CASSDGGQGYQETQYF

j_gene: TRBJ1-3
v_gene: TRBV7-9
abundance: -
CDR3aa: CASSLGTESGNTIYF

j_gene: TRBJ1-5
v_gene: TRBV6-5
abundance: -
CDR3aa: CASSRDRGDNQPQHF

j_gene: TRBJ2-3
v_gene: TRBV5-4
abundance: -
CDR3aa: CASSLGGGAGTDTQYF

j_gene: TRBJ1-5
v_gene: TRBV6-5
abundance: -
CDR3aa: CASRSLRSGSQPQHF

j_gene: TRBJ1-2
v_gene: TRBV25-1
abundance: -
CDR3aa: CASSNRDRGSFGYTF

j_gene: TRBJ2-6
v_gene: TRBV7-3
abundance: -
CDR3aa: CASSTDSSGANVLTF

j_gene: TRBJ2-2
v_gene: TRBV5-8
abundance: once
CDR3aa: CASSRDRGLAGELFF

j_gene: TRBJ1-2
v_gene: TRBV6-5
abundance: -
CDR3aa: CASRTGSGYGYTF

j_gene: TRBJ1-1
v_gene: TRBV6-5
abundance: -
CDR3aa: CASSFTGLGPQYEAFF

j_gene: TRBJ1-6
v_gene: TRBV7-2
abundance: -
CDR3aa: CASSWEFTGSPLHF

j_gene: TRBJ2-2
v_gene: TRBV18
abundance: -
CDR3aa: CASSPPAGQGTTGELFF

j_gene: TRBJ2-5
v_gene: TRBV3-1/TRBV3-2
abundance: -
CDR3aa: CASSQAGTIETQYF

j_gene: TRBJ1-1
v_gene: TRBV3-1/TRBV3-2
abundance: -
CDR3aa: CASSPSGGKTEAFF

j_gene: TRBJ1-6
v_gene: TRBV2
abundance: once
CDR3aa: CASKQGSSYNSPLHF

j_gene: TRBJ1-5
v_gene: TRBV10-1
abundance: -
CDR3aa: CASSAGYNQPQHF

j_gene: TRBJ1-3
v_gene: TRBV18
abundance: many
CDR3aa: CASSDSLGDTIYF

j_gene: TRBJ2-1
v_gene: TRBV4-1
abundance: -
CDR3aa: CASSQGFPGYEQFF

j_gene: TRBJ1-3
v_gene: TRBV6-5
abundance: -
CDR3aa: CASSRTGGINTIYF

j_gene: TRBJ1-1
v_gene: TRBV5-5
abundance: -
CDR3aa: CASSRRGTEAFF

j_gene: TRBJ1-1
v_gene: TRBV19
abundance: once
CDR3aa: CASSFLTGTFNTEAFF

j_gene: TRBJ1-1
v_gene: TRBV3-1/TRBV3-2
abundance: -
CDR3aa: CASSLMRAAEAFF

j_gene: TRBJ1-3
v_gene: TRBV28
abundance: -
CDR3aa: CASSGGGIGNTIYF

j_gene: TRBJ1-4
v_gene: TRBV5-1
abundance: -
CDR3aa: CASSLGLPYANEKLFF

j_gene: TRBJ2-5
v_gene: TRBV5-1
abundance: -
CDR3aa: CASSLKPGLAGGVSETQYF

j_gene: TRBJ1-1
v_gene: TRBV5-6
abundance: -
CDR3aa: CASSLRAPRAGVAFF

j_gene: TRBJ1-1
v_gene: TRBV7-9
abundance: -
CDR3aa: CASSSHWDRGGTEAFF

j_gene: TRBJ1-2
v_gene: TRBV30
abundance: once
CDR3aa: CAWINERGPFGGGGYTF

j_gene: TRBJ2-4
v_gene: TRBV11-2
abundance: -
CDR3aa: CASSLGTGWNIQYF

j_gene: TRBJ2-7
v_gene: TRBV6-6
abundance: -
CDR3aa: CASSDRDRGHEQYF

j_gene: TRBJ1-6
v_gene: TRBV2
abundance: few
CDR3aa: CASSRLSSYNSPLHF

j_gene: TRBJ1-1
v_gene: TRBV10-1
abundance: few
CDR3aa: CASASTAGTEAFF

j_gene: TRBJ1-1
v_gene: TRBV7-7
abundance: -
CDR3aa: CASSFSYRQGYTEAFF

j_gene: TRBJ2-7
v_gene: TRBV6-5
abundance: once
CDR3aa: CATGGTSNEQYF

j_gene: TRBJ1-2
v_gene: TRBV6-5
abundance: -
CDR3aa: CASSYSRTGYTF

j_gene: TRBJ1-5
v_gene: TRBV21-1
abundance: once
CDR3aa: CASSKLGTGGPCVSWPQHF

j_gene: TRBJ1-2
v_gene: TRBV19
abundance: -
CDR3aa: CASSISDSGNYGYTF

j_gene: TRBJ1-4
v_gene: TRBV2
abundance: -
CDR3aa: CASSEAPGGEKLFF

j_gene: TRBJ1-1
v_gene: TRBV6-5
abundance: -
CDR3aa: CASTQGGLPNTEAFF

j_gene: TRBJ1-5
v_gene: TRBV27
abundance: -
CDR3aa: CASRIMGGLSNQPQHF

j_gene: TRBJ1-3
v_gene: TRBV6-5
abundance: -
CDR3aa: CASSSRAPSGNTIYF

j_gene: TRBJ2-3
v_gene: TRBV11-2
abundance: -
CDR3aa: CASSAVAGGQTDTQYF

j_gene: TRBJ2-1
v_gene: TRBV14
abundance: -
CDR3aa: CASSQDLRRGNEQFF

j_gene: TRBJ2-5
v_gene: TRBV4-1
abundance: -
CDR3aa: CASSQETTETQYF

j_gene: TRBJ2-7
v_gene: TRBV5-1
abundance: -
CDR3aa: CASSGTGTYEQYF

j_gene: TRBJ2-1
v_gene: TRBV12-5
abundance: -
CDR3aa: CASGLSGGDEQFF

j_gene: TRBJ1-2
v_gene: TRBV6-5
abundance: -
CDR3aa: CATTRPTGGVYGYTF

j_gene: TRBJ1-2
v_gene: TRBV27
abundance: many
CDR3aa: CASSGHVGYGYTF

j_gene: TRBJ1-1
v_gene: TRBV5-1
abundance: -
CDR3aa: CASSLYKMNTEAFF

j_gene: TRBJ1-4
v_gene: TRBV5-5
abundance: -
CDR3aa: CASSFYRGDEKLFF

j_gene: TRBJ2-7
v_gene: TRBV11-2
abundance: -
CDR3aa: CASSFGTGIHEQYF

j_gene: TRBJ1-2
v_gene: TRBV6-5
abundance: -
CDR3aa: CASSPQGAINYGYTF

j_gene: TRBJ2-5
v_gene: TRBV11-2
abundance: once
CDR3aa: CASSSQVTQYF

j_gene: TRBJ1-2
v_gene: TRBV6-6
abundance: -
CDR3aa: CASRTGGGYGYTF

j_gene: TRBJ2-3
v_gene: TRBV7-3
abundance: -
CDR3aa: CASSAQRGGVDTQYF

j_gene: TRBJ1-6
v_gene: TRBV27
abundance: -
CDR3aa: CASSRGQGVNSPLHF

j_gene: TRBJ1-4
v_gene: TRBV18
abundance: -
CDR3aa: CASSPSSGHVNEKLFF

j_gene: TRBJ1-1
v_gene: TRBV18
abundance: -
CDR3aa: CASSPKWGRSTEAFF

j_gene: TRBJ2-1
v_gene: TRBV5-4
abundance: -
CDR3aa: CASSLEGGGSNEQFF

j_gene: TRBJ2-2
v_gene: TRBV6-5
abundance: -
CDR3aa: CASSTRDRGAGELFF